The 24 T cell receptor beta chains listed next were all sequenced from one sample in a study of CD4 and CD8 cells across lung adenocarcinoma regions. TCRdb reanalysed the PCR reads using MiXCR and keeps one entry per CDR3 protein. This sample has 2,000 or so distinct CDR3 sequences; around three fifths occur once, and the top ten carry 30% to 45%. The source material was CD4+ T cells from the margin of a lung tumor. The receptor source for this set is a female donor with lung adenocarcinoma. The CD4 and CD8 labels of this study may be unreliable.

The rearrangement uses TRBV7-2 and TRBJ1-1; D remains ambiguous. Trimming took off 3 bases at V and 10 bases at J, with 18 bases between the two ends. The CDR3 spans 14 residues. Germline loops: CDR1 SGHTA, CDR2 FQGNSA. CDR3 DNA: TGTGCCAGCAGCTTGGGCCCGAACCCCGAAGTAGCTTTCTTT. Translation: CASSLGPNPEVAFF.

V and J are TRBV24-1 and TRBJ2-1, with D tentatively TRBD2 (5 bases). Germline values: CDR1 KGHDR, CDR2 SFDVKD. The CDR3 is 14 amino acids. V lost 1 base and J lost 8, with 11 bases in between. CDR3 sequence: CATSDFGVGDEQFF. The CDR3 nucleotides read TGTGCCACCAGTGATTTTGGGGTCGGGGATGAGCAGTTCTTC.

The chain is built from TRBV6-1 and TRBJ2-3, with a tentative D call TRBD2 (5 bases). The V end lost 0 bases, the J end lost 1 base, and 5 bases lay between the germline ends. Germline V gene sequence: CDR1 MNHNS, CDR2 SASEGT. This CDR3 is 14 amino acids long. CDR3 in amino acids: CASSEASGTDTQYF. The CDR3 region has the DNA TGTGCCAGCAGTGAAGCTAGCGGCACAGATACGCAGTATTTT.

This clonotype was seen a handful of times. The chain has TRBV6-2 or TRBV6-3 and TRBJ1-1; D possibly corresponds to TRBD1 (5 bases). Germline CDR1 reads MNHEY; CDR2 reads SVGEGT. The CDR3 is made up of 14 amino acids. Deletions cut 2 bases from V and 3 bases from J, with 10 bases between. This chain's CDR3 is CASSYRGDDTEAFF. The DNA of the CDR3 is TGTGCCAGCAGTTACCGCGGGGACGACACTGAAGCTTTCTTT.

The sample holds one count of this clonotype. The genes are TRBV27 and TRBJ2-1; D uncertain. There are 15 residues in the CDR3. V lost 6 bases and J 0 bases, leaving 12 bases between the germline ends. Germline CDR1 MNHEY, CDR2 SMNVEV (reference sequence). Here the CDR3 reads CASSFELNSYNEQFF. The CDR3 DNA reads TGTGCCAGCAGCTTCGAGTTAAACTCCTACAATGAGCAGTTCTTC.

The chain uses TRBV27 and TRBJ2-1; TRBD1 aligns across 7 bases. Germline loops: CDR1 MNHEY, CDR2 SMNVEV (reference sequence). The trim removed 5 bases at V and 10 bases at J, leaving 14 bases unmatched. CDR3 length: 15 residues. The CDR3 DNA reads TGTGCCAGCAGTCAAGGGACAGCCGGGGTTAGCGAGCAGTTCTTC. It translates to CASSQGTAGVSEQFF.

The rearrangement links TRBV6-1 to TRBJ2-3; 7 bases align to TRBD1. Losses at the gene ends were 7 bases for V and 3 bases for J; bases not matched to a gene: 10. Germline V gives CDR1 MNHNS, CDR2 SASEGT. CDR3 length: 15 amino acids. The CDR3 loop reads CASIKQGWTTDTQYF. CDR3 nucleotides: TGTGCCAGCATCAAACAGGGGTGGACGACAGATACGCAGTATTTT.

This chain joins TRBV7-2 and TRBJ2-1; 8 bases align to TRBD1. V shed 5 bases, J shed 1 base, and the junction held 1 base outside the gene matches. CDR3 length: 14 amino acids. Germline CDR1 SGHTA, CDR2 FQGNSA. Here the CDR3 reads CASSRDRSYNEQFF. The CDR3 region has the DNA TGTGCCAGCAGCCGGGACAGGTCCTACAATGAGCAGTTCTTC.

About this clonotype: One end of the junction is discordant with germline, which a read error may explain. CDR3 in DNA: TGTGCCAGCATGAGGGCGGTTGAGCAGTACTTT. Translated: CASMRAVEQYF. The J gene is TRBJ2-4, the V gene TRBV6-1, with a tentative D call TRBD2 (5 bases). This CDR3 region has 11 residues. CDR1 is MNHNS, CDR2 SASEGT, per germline.

This clonotype was counted a few times. The V gene is TRBV9, the J gene TRBJ2-1; no clear D gene. V dropped 3 bases and J dropped 5 bases, with 12 bases sitting between them. There are 14 residues in the CDR3. Germline V gene data show CDR1 as SGDLS and CDR2 as YYNGEE. CDR3 in DNA: TGTGCCAGCAGCGGCCGGGTGGCAAACAATGAGCAGTTCTTC. Its translation: CASSGRVANNEQFF. The complete variable domain, with remaining parts taken from reference TRBV9 and TRBJ2-1, reads DSGVTQTPKHLITATGQRVTLRCSPRSGDLSVYWYQQSLDQGLQFLIQYYNGEERAKGNILERFSAQQFPDLHSELNLSSLELGDSALYFCASSGRVANNEQFFGPGTRLTVL.

The chain uses TRBV24-1 and TRBJ2-2; maybe TRBD1 (6 bases). Germline lookup yields CDR1 KGHDR and CDR2 SFDVKD. V was cut by 3 bases and J by 6 bases, with 13 bases left in between. The CDR3 runs 15 residues. DNA for the CDR3: TGTGCCACCAGTGATCCAGGACAGTTGGCCGGGGAGCTGTTTTTT. Its protein is CATSDPGQLAGELFF.

The chain uses TRBV27 and TRBJ2-1, with 9 bases fitting TRBD2. Germline lookup yields CDR1 MNHEY and CDR2 SMNVEV (reference sequence). The CDR3 has 16 amino acids. The V and J ends lost 6 bases and 6 bases, in that order; junction bases with no gene match: 12. The CDR3 nucleotides are TGTGCCAGCAGGAAGGCCGGCCTAGCGGGACGCAATGAGCAGTTCTTC. Its translation is CASRKAGLAGRNEQFF.

The gene calls are TRBV6-1 and TRBJ2-4; 8 positions agree with TRBD2. With the DNA end fitting TRBJ2-1 better, the J assignment may be wrong. CDR1 is MNHNS and CDR2 is SASEGT in the germline V gene. This CDR3 spans 16 amino acids. CDR3 nucleotides: TGTGCCAGCTCGGTGGGGGGTTGGAGCGGGGGCTATGAGCAGTTCTTC. Translated, it gives CASSVGGWSGGYEQFF.

This chain connects TRBV6-1 to TRBJ2-1, with 9 bases identical to TRBD1. The junction had 3 bases not matched to a gene; V was cut back by 4 bases and J by 8 bases. The CDR3 loop spans 13 amino acids. Germline CDR1 MNHNS, CDR2 SASEGT. In nucleotides, the CDR3 is TGTGCCAGCAGTGGACAGGGGGGGGATGAGCAGTTCTTC. Its protein is CASSGQGGDEQFF.

Note on this clonotype: The conserved phenylalanine or tryptophan normally closing the CDR3 is absent here, so this likely arose from a read error. This chain links TRBV6-1 with TRBJ2-5, with 8 positions matching TRBD2. The J call is doubtful: the DNA matches TRBJ2-1 better. Per the germline V gene, CDR1 is MNHNS and CDR2 is SASEGT. The CDR3 totals 15 residues. The CDR3 coding sequence is TGTGCCAGCAAGCCGGTCTTAGCGGGGTTCAGGGAGCAGTTCCCC. As protein: CASKPVLAGFREQFP.

This clonotype was detected only a few times. The rearrangement uses TRBV20-1 and TRBJ2-5; maybe TRBD1 (5 bases). CDR3 length equals 15 residues. V shed 5 bases and J shed 5 bases, with 21 bases lying between them. CDR1 is DFQATT and CDR2 is SNEGSKA in the germline V gene (reference sequence). Here the CDR3 DNA reads TGCAGTGCTGGGGCAGCGTGGTCTGACGCGGAGACCCAGTACTTC. Protein product: CSAGAAWSDAETQYF.

This clonotype was detected a few times. This rearrangement joins TRBV6-1 to TRBJ2-1; possible D gene TRBD2, 6 bases. Trimming pared 3 bases from V and 11 bases from J, leaving 8 bases between. CDR1 is MNHNS and CDR2 is SASEGT in the germline V gene. The CDR3 runs to 11 residues. This CDR3 is CASSDRTKQFF. DNA of the CDR3: TGTGCCAGCAGTGATCGGACTAAGCAGTTCTTC.

The chain recombines TRBV12-3 or TRBV12-4 with TRBJ2-3; 10 nucleotides line up with TRBD2. V was pared by 1 base and J by 3 bases, with 4 bases of the junction left unmatched. CDR3 length: 16 amino acids. The chain's CDR3 is CASSLVEREGTDTQYF. The DNA for the CDR3 is TGTGCCAGCAGTTTAGTAGAGCGGGAGGGGACAGATACGCAGTATTTT.

V is TRBV6-1 and J is TRBJ2-1, with D perhaps TRBD1 or TRBD2 (5 bases each). Per germline, CDR1 MNHNS and CDR2 SASEGT. The CDR3 contains 16 residues. V lost 7 bases and J 2 bases, leaving 18 bases between the germline ends. CDR3 in amino acids: CASTKGVGNAYNEQFF. In DNA form, the CDR3 reads TGTGCCAGCACCAAAGGGGTCGGGAACGCCTACAATGAGCAGTTCTTC.

The chain is built from TRBV6-1 and TRBJ2-3; 8 nucleotides line up with TRBD2. The germline gives CDR1 MNHNS, CDR2 SASEGT. CDR3 length: 15 amino acids. The V segment lost 4 bases and the J segment 0 bases; nucleotides outside the gene matches: 3. This chain's CDR3 is CASSVVAGSTDTQYF. The CDR3 DNA follows: TGTGCCAGCAGTGTGGTAGCGGGGAGCACAGATACGCAGTATTTT.

The sample holds a few counts of this clonotype. The chain is built from TRBV27 and TRBJ2-5, with 8 bases matching TRBD1. CDR1 MNHEY and CDR2 SMNVEV come from the germline V gene (reference sequence). The junction had 10 bases not matched to a gene; V was cut back by 8 bases and J by 5 bases. CDR3 length equals 14 residues. The CDR3 DNA reads TGTGCCAGCGCTCCTTCCGGGACAGGCGAGACCCAGTACTTC. It is translated as CASAPSGTGETQYF.

The rearrangement joins TRBV6-1 to TRBJ2-3; D remains unclear. Germline V lookup: CDR1 MNHNS, CDR2 SASEGT. V lost 4 bases to trimming and J lost 8 bases, with 7 bases between them. The CDR3 loop spans 11 amino acids. CDR3 nucleotide sequence: TGTGCCAGCAGTGCCATGAGTACGCAGTATTTT. Translation gives CASSAMSTQYF.

This clonotype was detected a few times. This chain joins TRBV10-1 and TRBJ2-1; maybe TRBD1 (6 bases). Germline values: CDR1 WNHNN, CDR2 SYGVQD (reference sequence). This CDR3 has 15 amino acids. The V gene lost 2 bases and the J gene lost 0 bases, with 8 bases spanning the gap. CDR3 DNA: TGCGCCAGCAGTGAGAGGGGGAGCTCCTACAATGAGCAGTTCTTC. Its translation: CASSERGSSYNEQFF.

The V and J genes are TRBV6-1 and TRBJ2-1; D is perhaps TRBD2 (6 bases). The closer fit of TRBJ2-5 to the DNA end suggests the J call may be wrong. This CDR3 has 15 residues. The V gene's germline CDR1 is MNHNS and CDR2 SASEGT. Here the CDR3 DNA reads TGTGCCAGCAGCACCGCCGGTGGGGGGAAAGAGACCCAGTACTTC. The encoded protein is CASSTAGGGKETQYF.